One sample yielded the 17 T cell receptor beta chains listed below, sequenced in a study of molecular identifiers for immune sequencing clone quantification. Each CDR3 protein gets one entry after TCRdb re-called the PCR reads with MiXCR. The sample holds about 640,000 distinct CDR3 sequences, about 20% seen once. Material for sequencing was naive CD8+ T cells from blood, with Jurkat cell RNA spiked in. Subset meaning: FACS-sorted CD8+CD4-CCR7+CD45RA+ naive T cells. Source of these receptors: a human donor in good health. Some libraries in this study had Jurkat cell RNA spiked in.

The table lists this clonotype with a count of one. The chain has TRBV15 and TRBJ2-2, with 10 bases identical to TRBD1. The germline CDR1 and CDR2 sequences are LNHNV and YYDKDF (reference sequence). The CDR3 totals 17 residues. V was clipped by 0 bases and J by 10 bases; unmatched bases: 11. Here the CDR3 DNA reads TGTGCCACCAGCAGAGATGCGGCGGGACAGGGGCTCGAGGAGCTGTTTTTT. Its protein product is CATSRDAAGQGLEELFF.

On this clonotype: A much larger clonotype is one base distant, so this may be a read error. The CDR3 carries no conserved terminal phenylalanine or tryptophan, so it likely arises from a read error. CDR3 in DNA: TGTGCCAGCAGTGAGGCCCCTGAAGCTTTCGTT. This translates into CASSEAPEAFV. The genes are TRBV2 and TRBJ1-1; D is uncertain. The CDR3 is 11 residues long. Germline-derived CDR1 and CDR2 are SNHLY and FYNNEI. V shed 3 bases and J shed 6 bases, with 5 bases lying between them.

At least ten counts were recorded for this clonotype. V gene TRBV20-1 combines with J gene TRBJ2-5; D assignment may be TRBD1 or TRBD2 (5 bases each). The CDR3 is 14 amino acids. V lost 5 bases and J lost 0, with 13 bases in between. Per the germline V gene, CDR1 is DFQATT and CDR2 is SNEGSKA (reference sequence). The CDR3 DNA reads as TGCAGTGCTCACCTGTGGGGACACCAAGAGACCCAGTACTTC. Translated: CSAHLWGHQETQYF.

This clonotype was detected ten times or more. The chain recombines TRBV10-3 with TRBJ1-5; possible D gene TRBD1, 6 bases. V lost 10 bases to trimming and J lost 0 bases, with 19 bases between them. This CDR3 region has 16 residues. From germline, CDR1 is ENHRY and CDR2 SYGVKD. CDR3 bases: TGTGCCAGCCACATGGACAGAGTGGATAGCAATCAGCCCCAGCATTTT. Translating gives CASHMDRVDSNQPQHF.

On this clonotype: Given a much more abundant clone one base away, this may be a read error. The chain combines TRBV2 with TRBJ2-1; 11 nucleotides agree with TRBD2. With 4 bases clipped from V and 5 bases from J, the junction kept 13 bases outside the gene matches. Germline V gives CDR1 SNHLY, CDR2 FYNNEI. The CDR3 is 18 amino acids. This chain's CDR3 is CASSGESEVAGGDNEQFF. The CDR3 nucleotides read TGTGCCAGCAGTGGGGAGAGTGAGGTAGCGGGGGGGGACAATGAGCAGTTCTTC.

This clonotype was counted at least ten times. J is TRBJ1-5 and V is TRBV27; a possible D gene is TRBD1 (5 bases). Germline CDR1 reads MNHEY; CDR2 reads SMNVEV (reference sequence). The length of the CDR3 is 15 residues. Trimming pared 1 base from V and 3 bases from J, leaving 10 bases between. CDR3 DNA: TGTGCCAGCAGTTTATTGGGGGAGGCCAATCAGCCCCAGCATTTT. This sequence encodes CASSLLGEANQPQHF.

In regard to this clonotype: This may arise from a read error, as a much more abundant clone is one base away. The CDR3 spells CASSLEQEWSYEQYF. CDR3 bases: TGTGCCAGCAGCTTGGAACAGGAGTGGTCCTACGAGCAGTACTTC. The J gene is TRBJ2-7, the V gene TRBV5-5; D is perhaps TRBD1 (5 bases). The ends were cut back, 0 bases at V and 1 base at J, with 11 bases in the middle. CDR3 length: 15 amino acids. CDR1 SGHKS and CDR2 YYEKEE come from the germline V gene (reference sequence).

This clonotype was found many times. The chain carries TRBV7-6 and TRBJ2-6, with TRBD1 as a possible D gene (6 bases). This CDR3 comprises 18 residues. CDR1 and CDR2 from the germline V gene are SGHVS and FNYEAQ. The ends were cut back, 1 base at V and 0 bases at J, with 13 bases in the middle. The DNA for the CDR3 is TGTGCCAGCAGCTTAGTCCCCCCAGGGGACTCTGGGGCCAACGTCCTGACTTTC. Its protein is CASSLVPPGDSGANVLTF.

This clonotype turned up a few times. This rearrangement joins TRBV15 to TRBJ2-5; D perhaps matches TRBD1 (5 bases). Trimming pared 0 bases from V and 4 bases from J, leaving 12 bases between. Germline V gives CDR1 LNHNV, CDR2 YYDKDF (reference sequence). The CDR3 sequence is 15 residues long. The CDR3 DNA follows: TGTGCCACCAGCAGAGATCTCGGACAAGCAGAGACCCAGTACTTC. Protein sequence: CATSRDLGQAETQYF.

Only a few counts were recorded for this clonotype. V is TRBV2 and J is TRBJ2-1, with 10 bases lining up with TRBD2. CDR1 is SNHLY, CDR2 FYNNEI, per germline. The CDR3 spans 14 residues. With V trimmed by 4 bases and J by 12 bases, 9 bases remained unmatched. CDR3 sequence reads: CASSGVAGGSLQFF. The CDR3 bases are TGTGCCAGCAGTGGGGTAGCGGGAGGTTCGTTGCAGTTCTTC.

This clonotype was observed a few times. The genes are TRBV29-1 and TRBJ1-2; 9 nucleotides align to TRBD1. CDR3 length: 18 residues. The germline V gene has CDR1 SQVTM and CDR2 ANQGSEA. V was pared by 0 bases and J by 1 base, with 12 bases of the junction left unmatched. Written as DNA, the CDR3 is TGCAGCGTTGAAGATCCGCCGGGACAGGGCTCCTTTAACTATGGCTACACCTTC. The encoded protein is CSVEDPPGQGSFNYGYTF.

V gene TRBV19 combines with J gene TRBJ2-7, with 9 bases lining up with TRBD1. The V and J ends lost 5 bases and 5 bases, in that order; junction bases with no gene match: 10. Germline assignment: CDR1 LNHDA and CDR2 SQIVND (reference sequence). The CDR3 is 15 residues long. The CDR3 protein is CASSASGQGFNEQYF. CDR3 bases: TGTGCCAGTAGTGCGTCGGGACAGGGTTTCAACGAGCAGTACTTC.

At least ten counts were recorded for this clonotype. This sequence joins TRBV24-1 and TRBJ1-2; D gene ambiguous. Germline V gene lookup returns CDR1 KGHDR and CDR2 SFDVKD. The V end lost 7 bases, the J end lost 0 bases, and 11 bases lay between the germline ends. The CDR3 covers 14 residues. This CDR3 reads CATSTDSANYGYTF. For the CDR3, the DNA is TGTGCCACCAGCACAGACTCAGCTAACTATGGCTACACCTTC.

The table lists this clonotype with many counts. The chain couples TRBV23-1 to TRBJ1-5, with D perhaps matching TRBD1 (5 bases). TRBV23-1 is an open reading frame whose function is uncertain. V shed 3 bases and J shed 4 bases, with 13 bases lying between them. The CDR3 contains 15 residues. The CDR3 here is CASSHLLDSNQPQHF. The CDR3 DNA follows: TGCGCCAGCAGTCATCTGCTCGACAGTAATCAGCCCCAGCATTTT.

This clonotype was counted many times. V usage is TRBV9 and J usage is TRBJ2-3; 7 bases align to TRBD1. CDR3 size: 15 residues. The V and J ends lost 4 bases and 2 bases, in that order; junction bases with no gene match: 7. Germline V gene data show CDR1 as SGDLS and CDR2 as YYNGEE. CDR3 protein: CASSLGQVITDTQYF. In DNA, the CDR3 is TGTGCCAGCAGCCTTGGACAGGTGATCACAGATACGCAGTATTTT.

A few counts support this clonotype. The chain recombines TRBV27 with TRBJ2-7; D not resolved. Trimming shortened V by 5 bases and J by 0 bases, and 11 bases separated the two germline ends. The CDR3 has 14 residues. Looked up from germline, CDR1 is MNHEY and CDR2 is SMNVEV (reference sequence). CDR3 nucleotides: TGTGCCAGCAGTCCGTACAGTGACTCCTACGAGCAGTACTTC. This translates into CASSPYSDSYEQYF.

The table lists this clonotype with many counts. This chain links TRBV7-2 with TRBJ2-1; the D gene is possibly TRBD2 (7 bases). V gave up 5 bases and J gave up 9 bases, with 23 bases separating them. The CDR3 runs 16 residues. CDR1 is SGHTA and CDR2 is FQGNSA in the germline V gene. The CDR3 spells CASSRPGGLSAGEQFF. DNA for the CDR3: TGTGCCAGCAGCCGCCCCGGGGGGCTCTCGGCGGGTGAGCAGTTCTTC.